Here is one TCR beta chain with its context. What it recognizes is unknown. This sample is part of a study of shared clonotypes between healthy human individuals. Study-level background: The donor pool was made up of a couple of women and a few men aged 18 to 49. General study results and limits: Clonotype sharing among donors was expected to depend on sequencing depth.

Unsorted PBMC DNA was run through sequencing on ten immunoSEQ deep assay plates. Original processing methods: ImmunoSEQ sequences covered only the junction and lacked quality scores; filtering therefore differed. The data were produced by immunoSEQ multiplex PCR, yet TCRdb's version contains in-frame clones alone and is incomplete. V and J calls and clone size are those listed in that table; D and trimming were worked out from the DNA. The sample includes 450,000 to 500,000 clones, around three quarters of them seen just once. The CDR3 is 13 residues long. The sequence derives from a woman aged 40 to 50 in good health. Some clones in this sample may be carry-over from other donors' samples. The rearrangement uses TRBV21-1 and TRBJ2-7. TRBV21-1 is a documented pseudogene. Sequenced input: PBMCs. The CDR3 is CASSNGTRYEQYF. As DNA, the CDR3 is TGTGCCAGCAGCAATGGAACCCGCTACGAGCAGTACTTC.